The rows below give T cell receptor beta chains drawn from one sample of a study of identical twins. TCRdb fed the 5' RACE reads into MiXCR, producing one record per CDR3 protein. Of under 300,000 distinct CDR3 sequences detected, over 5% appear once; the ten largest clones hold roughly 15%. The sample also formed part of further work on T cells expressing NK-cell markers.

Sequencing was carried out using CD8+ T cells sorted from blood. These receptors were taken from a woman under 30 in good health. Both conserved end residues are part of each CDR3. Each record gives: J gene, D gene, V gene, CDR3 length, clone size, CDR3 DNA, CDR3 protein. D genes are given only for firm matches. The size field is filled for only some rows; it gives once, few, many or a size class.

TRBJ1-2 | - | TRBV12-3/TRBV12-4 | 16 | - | TGTGCCAGCAGCTCGCCAGGGTCCCCAAGAAACTATGGCTACACCTTC | CASSSPGSPRNYGYTF
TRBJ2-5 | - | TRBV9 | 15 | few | TGTGCCAGCAGCGTAGCTGGGGCCATCCAAGAGACCCAGTACTTC | CASSVAGAIQETQYF
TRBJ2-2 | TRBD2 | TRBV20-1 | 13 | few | TGCAGTGCTATAGCGGGAAACACCGGGGAGCTGTTTTTT | CSAIAGNTGELFF
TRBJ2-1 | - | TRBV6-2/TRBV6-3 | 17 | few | TGTGCCAGCAGTCTCCCCCCACTCGGGGGCGGGGGTAGTGAGCAGTTCTTC | CASSLPPLGGGGSEQFF
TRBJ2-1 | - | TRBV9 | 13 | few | TGTGCCAGCAGCGGTACCGAGTACAATGAGCAGTTCTTC | CASSGTEYNEQFF
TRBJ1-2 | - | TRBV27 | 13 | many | TGTGCCAGCAGTCATGCCCGGACAGTCGGCTACACCTTC | CASSHARTVGYTF
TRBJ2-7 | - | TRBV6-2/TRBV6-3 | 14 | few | TGTGCCAGCAGTTACTCGAGACCCTCCTACGAGCAGTACTTC | CASSYSRPSYEQYF
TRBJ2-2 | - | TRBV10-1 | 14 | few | TGCGCCAGCAGTGAGTCAAAGTACACCGGGGAGCTGTTTTTT | CASSESKYTGELFF
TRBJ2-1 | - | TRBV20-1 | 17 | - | TGCAGTGCTAGAGTAAAGGGTCCGGGGCTGAGCCACAATGAGCAGTTCTTC | CSARVKGPGLSHNEQFF
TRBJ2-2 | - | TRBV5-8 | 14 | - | TGTGCCAGCAGCCCCCGGGTCCTCCCCGGGGAGCTGTTTTTT | CASSPRVLPGELFF
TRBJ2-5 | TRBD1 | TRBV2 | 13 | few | TGTGCCAGCAGGCCGACAGGGGCAGAGACCCAGTACTTC | CASRPTGAETQYF
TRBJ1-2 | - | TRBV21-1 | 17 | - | TGTGCCAGCAGCAAAGCGCTTTGGATAGTTTGTAACTATGGCTACACCTTC | CASSKALWIVCNYGYTF
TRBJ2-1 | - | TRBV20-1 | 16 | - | TGCAGTGCTAGAGACCCAGGGGTTGTTCGTGACAATGAGCAGTTCTTC | CSARDPGVVRDNEQFF
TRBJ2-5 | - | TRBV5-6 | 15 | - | TGTGCCAGCAGCAAGACTCCAGGTGACCAAGAGACCCAGTACTTC | CASSKTPGDQETQYF
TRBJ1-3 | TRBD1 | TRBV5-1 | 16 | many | TGCGCCAGCAGCGTTCCCGACAGGGAGGTGGGAAACACCATATATTTT | CASSVPDREVGNTIYF
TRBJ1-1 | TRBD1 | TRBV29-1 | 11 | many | TGCAGCGTCTTACAGGGGGCTAAGGCTTTCTTT | CSVLQGAKAFF
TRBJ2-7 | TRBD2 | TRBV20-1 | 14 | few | TGCAGTGCTGAACTAGCGGGAGTCCCGTACGAGCAGTACTTC | CSAELAGVPYEQYF
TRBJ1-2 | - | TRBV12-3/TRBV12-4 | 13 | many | TGTGCCAGCAGTTTTGGACAGCTTAATGGCTACACCTTC | CASSFGQLNGYTF
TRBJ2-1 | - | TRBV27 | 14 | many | TGTGCCAGCAGCTTAGGGGGCTCCTACAATGAGCAGTTCTTC | CASSLGGSYNEQFF
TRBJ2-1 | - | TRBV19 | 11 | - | TGTGCCAGTATCGGGTCTCACCAGCAGTTCTTC | CASIGSHQQFF
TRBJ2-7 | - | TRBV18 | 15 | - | TGTGCCAGCTCACGACCGACAAAAAGCTCCTACGAGCAGTACTTC | CASSRPTKSSYEQYF
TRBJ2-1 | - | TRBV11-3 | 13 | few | TGTGCCAGCAGCCGTCCTAGCAACAATGAGCAGTTCTTC | CASSRPSNNEQFF
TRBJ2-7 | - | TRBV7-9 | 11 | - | TGCTCCTGGGGTTCAACTTACGAGCAGTACTTC | CSWGSTYEQYF
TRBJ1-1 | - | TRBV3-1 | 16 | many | TGTGCCAGCAGCCATAGGACGGGGGAGGGGAACACTGAAGCTTTCTTT | CASSHRTGEGNTEAFF
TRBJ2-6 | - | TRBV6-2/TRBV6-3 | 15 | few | TGTGCCAGCAGTCCCCTTGTCTCTGGGGCCAACGTCCTGACTTTC | CASSPLVSGANVLTF
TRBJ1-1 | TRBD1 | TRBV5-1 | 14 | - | TGCGCCAGCAGTCCGGGACAGGGGGAAACTGAAGCTTTCTTT | CASSPGQGETEAFF
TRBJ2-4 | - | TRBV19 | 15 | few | TGTGCCAGTAGTATCGTCCTATCAGCCAAAAACATTCAGTACTTC | CASSIVLSAKNIQYF
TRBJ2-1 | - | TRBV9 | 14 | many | TGTGCCAGCAGCGTAGTCGTGGGCGACAGTGAGCAGTTCTTC | CASSVVVGDSEQFF
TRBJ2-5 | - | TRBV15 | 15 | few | TGTGCCACCAGCAGAGATCCCCCTATCCAAGAGACCCAGTACTTC | CATSRDPPIQETQYF
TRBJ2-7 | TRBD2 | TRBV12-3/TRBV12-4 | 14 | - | TGTGCCAGCCGACTAGCGGGGATCACATACGAGCAGTACTTC | CASRLAGITYEQYF
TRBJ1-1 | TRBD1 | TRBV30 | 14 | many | TGTGCCTGGAGCCCGACAGGGAAAAACACTGAAGCTTTCTTT | CAWSPTGKNTEAFF
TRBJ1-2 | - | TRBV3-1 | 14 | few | TGTGCCAGCAGCCAAGATCTGACTAACTATGGCTACACCTTC | CASSQDLTNYGYTF
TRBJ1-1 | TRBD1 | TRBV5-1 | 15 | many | TGCGCCAGCAGCTTACAGGGGGCGCGCTTTGATGAAGCTTTCTTT | CASSLQGARFDEAFF
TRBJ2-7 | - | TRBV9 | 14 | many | TGTGCCAGCAGCGTAGCCGGTGGGGTTGGCGAGCAGTACTTC | CASSVAGGVGEQYF
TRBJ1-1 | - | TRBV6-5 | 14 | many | TGTGCCAGCAGTGCCTCGACAGAGAACACTGAAGCTTTCTTT | CASSASTENTEAFF
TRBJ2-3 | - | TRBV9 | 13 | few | TGTGCCAGCAGCGCTTTTACGGGAGATACGCAGTATTTT | CASSAFTGDTQYF
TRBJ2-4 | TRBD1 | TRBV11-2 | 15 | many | TGTGCCAGCAGCTTCGGACAGGGGGGCCGAAACATTCAGTACTTC | CASSFGQGGRNIQYF
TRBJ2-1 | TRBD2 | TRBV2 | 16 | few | TGTGCCAGCAGTTCCTTAGCGGGGGGGCCGCTTAATGAGCAGTTCTTC | CASSSLAGGPLNEQFF
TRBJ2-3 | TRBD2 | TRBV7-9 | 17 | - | TGTGCCAGCAGCTTAAGCGTAGCGGGTGTTAACACAGATACGCAGTATTTT | CASSLSVAGVNTDTQYF
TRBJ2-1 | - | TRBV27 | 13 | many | TGTGCCAGCAGTTTAGGAACTTTTCGTGAGCAGTTCTTC | CASSLGTFREQFF